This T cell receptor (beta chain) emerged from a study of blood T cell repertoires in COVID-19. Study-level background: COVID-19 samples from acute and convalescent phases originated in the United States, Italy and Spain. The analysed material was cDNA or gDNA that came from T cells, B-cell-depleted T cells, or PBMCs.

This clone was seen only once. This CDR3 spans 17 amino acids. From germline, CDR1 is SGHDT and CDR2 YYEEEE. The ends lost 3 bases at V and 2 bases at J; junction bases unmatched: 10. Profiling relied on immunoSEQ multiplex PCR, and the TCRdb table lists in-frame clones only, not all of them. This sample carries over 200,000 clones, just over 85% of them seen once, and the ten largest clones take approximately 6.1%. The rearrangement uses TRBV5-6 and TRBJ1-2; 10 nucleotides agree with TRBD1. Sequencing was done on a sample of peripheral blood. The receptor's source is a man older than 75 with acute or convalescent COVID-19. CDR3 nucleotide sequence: TGTGCCAGCAGCTCACGGGACAGGGGCCTCGGAAACTATGGCTACACCTTC. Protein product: CASSSRDRGLGNYGYTF.